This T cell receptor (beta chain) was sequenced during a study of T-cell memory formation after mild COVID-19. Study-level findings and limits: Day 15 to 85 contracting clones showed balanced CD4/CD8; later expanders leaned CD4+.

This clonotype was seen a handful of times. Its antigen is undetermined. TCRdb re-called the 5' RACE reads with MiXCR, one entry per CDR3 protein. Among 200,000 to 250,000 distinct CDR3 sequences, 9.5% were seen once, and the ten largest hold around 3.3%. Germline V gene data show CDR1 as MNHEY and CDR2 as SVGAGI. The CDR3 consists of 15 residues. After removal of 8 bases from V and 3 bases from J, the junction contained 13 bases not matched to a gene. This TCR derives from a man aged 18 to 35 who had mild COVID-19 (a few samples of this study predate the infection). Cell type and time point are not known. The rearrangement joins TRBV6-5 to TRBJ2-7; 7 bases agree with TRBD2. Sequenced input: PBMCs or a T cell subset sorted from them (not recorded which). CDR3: CASSGAASGFYEQYF. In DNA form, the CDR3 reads TGTGCCAGCTCGGGTGCGGCTAGCGGTTTCTACGAGCAGTACTTC.